The TCR beta chain under discussion was sequenced for a study of T cell clones after liver transplantation. Across the whole study: Subjects received no induction therapy and standard immunosuppression until randomization at 12-24 months post-transplant. At least one year of complete immunosuppression withdrawal without enzymes over twice normal defined tolerance. Whole-study results and caveats: Low donor cell numbers restricted donor-reactive repertoire measurement in two subjects.

Per the germline V gene, CDR1 is SGHDT and CDR2 is YYEEEE. Trimming took 4 bases from V and 6 from J; bases not matched to a gene: 8. CDR3 length: 14 amino acids. Thawed unstimulated PBMCs were FACS-sorted by CD3, CD4 and CD8 into two populations. TCRdb's table, derived via immunoSEQ multiplex PCR, lists solely in-frame clones and lacks some. The profile shows some 60,000 clones, about 70% of them singletons. With respect to this clone: Antigen: not known.

The chain links TRBV5-6 to TRBJ2-7, with 9 bases fitting TRBD1. This TCR was recovered from a human patient who received a liver transplant. Among the T cells, some may be from the graft donor. Sequencing used CD4+ T cells from blood, obtained at the approximately 16-month timepoint. This CDR3 reads CASSPDRGVGEQYF. DNA of the CDR3: TGTGCCAGCAGCCCCGACAGGGGGGTTGGCGAGCAGTACTTC.